Presented here are 2 T cell receptor beta chains from one specimen sequenced in a study of T cells in Graves' hyperthyroidism and ophthalmopathy. Template material for amplifying TCR beta CDR3 regions consisted of RNA transcripts. Primed by the HTBI set, a first-round RT-PCR was run on the TCR CDR3. TCRdb recomputed calls from the multiplex PCR reads with MiXCR, one row per CDR3 protein. Among 350,000 to 400,000 distinct CDR3 sequences listed, 14% were seen once. Sequencing was carried out using blood. All receptors derive from a woman aged 55 to 70 with Graves' hyperthyroidism.

There are a few counts of this clonotype. The chain joins TRBV5-4 to TRBJ2-1; D remains unclear. V was pared by 0 bases and J by 0 bases, with 7 bases between. Germline loops: CDR1 SGHNT, CDR2 YYREEE (reference sequence). This CDR3 is built from 15 residues. The CDR3 DNA sequence: TGTGCCAGCAGCTTGGAATTATTCTCCTACAATGAGCAGTTCTTC. Its protein product is CASSLELFSYNEQFF.

There are many counts of this clonotype. The chain combines TRBV24-1 with TRBJ2-1; 8 nucleotides align to TRBD2. The CDR3 totals 16 residues. Germline V CDR1 and CDR2: KGHDR, SFDVKD. V gave up 4 bases and J gave up 4 bases; unmatched junction bases: 8. CDR3: CATSDPLAEKYNEQFF. CDR3 nucleotides: TGTGCCACCAGTGACCCACTAGCGGAGAAATACAATGAGCAGTTCTTC.